These 25 T cell receptor beta chains share one sample of origin, sequenced in a study of cytomegalovirus exposure and HLA in healthy donors. The primer mix had 60 Vbeta and 13 Jbeta primers. Profiled with immunoSEQ multiplex PCR; TCRdb holds only in-frame clones, not every one. Here the sample table reports about 100,000 clones. The sequenced sample was PBMCs. The receptors shown here come from a girl aged 10 to 17 in good health and CMV-seropositive.

The rearrangement joins TRBV15 to TRBJ1-5; 7 bases match TRBD1. J was trimmed by 11 bases and V by 4 bases; bases with no gene match: 8. The CDR3 has 13 residues. The germline V gene has CDR1 LNHNV and CDR2 YYDKDF (reference sequence). The CDR3 nucleotides are TGTGCCACCAGCACCAGGACAGGTTCGGCCCAGCATTTT. Translated: CATSTRTGSAQHF. Using reference TRBV15 and TRBJ1-5 for the parts outside the CDR3, the full variable domain is DAMVIQNPRYQVTQFGKPVTLSCSQTLNHNVMYWYQQKSSQAPKLLFHYYDKDFNNEADTPDNFQSRRPNTSFCFLDIRSPGLGDTAMYLCATSTRTGSAQHFGDGTRLSIL.

J is TRBJ2-3 and V is TRBV4-2; no clear D. The CDR3 sequence is 16 residues long. The ends were cut back, 1 base at V and 1 base at J, with 12 bases in the middle. Germline lookup yields CDR1 LGHNA and CDR2 YNFKEQ. In nucleotides, the CDR3 is TGTGCCAGCAGCCAAGGGTCCCAGGTTGGCACAGATACGCAGTATTTT. It translates to CASSQGSQVGTDTQYF.

The chain employs TRBV5-1 and TRBJ2-3; possible D gene TRBD2, 6 bases. V lost 3 bases and J lost 1, with 15 bases in between. Germline V gene data show CDR1 as SGHRS and CDR2 as YFSETQ. This CDR3 spans 16 amino acids. CDR3: CASSSRGWVGTDTQYF. CDR3 sequence (DNA): TGCGCCAGCAGCTCGCGGGGTTGGGTTGGCACAGATACGCAGTATTTT.

V gene TRBV2 combines with J gene TRBJ2-3; D is unclear. The CDR3 extends over 8 amino acids. Germline-derived CDR1 and CDR2 are SNHLY and FYNNEI. The CDR3 bases are TGTGCTAGTAATACGCAGTATTTT. This sequence encodes CASNTQYF.

V and J are TRBV5-1 and TRBJ1-1; maybe TRBD1 (5 bases). The CDR3 covers 14 residues. CDR1 SGHRS and CDR2 YFSETQ come from the germline V gene. The V and J ends lost 0 bases and 4 bases respectively, with 10 bases between them. The CDR3 spells CASSLVAGPTEAFF. The DNA of the CDR3 is TGCGCCAGCAGCTTGGTCGCAGGGCCCACTGAAGCTTTCTTT.

Notes on this clone: One end of the junction does not line up with germline, which may come from a read error. The genes are TRBV2 and TRBJ2-5; 10 bases align to TRBD1. Germline CDR1 is SNHLY and CDR2 is FYNNEI. This CDR3 has 14 amino acids. The CDR3 region has the DNA TGTGCCAGCAGCGCAGACAGGGGGCAAGAGAACCAGTACTTC. It translates to CASSADRGQENQYF.

The chain combines TRBV18 with TRBJ1-1; D not certain. This CDR3 has 13 residues. Trimming took off 2 bases at V and 4 bases at J, with 8 bases between the two ends. Looked up from germline, CDR1 is KGHSH and CDR2 is LQKENI. The CDR3 protein is CASSPGLSTEAFF. CDR3 DNA sequence: TGTGCCAGCTCACCAGGGCTGAGCACTGAAGCTTTCTTT. Drawing the rest from reference TRBV18 and TRBJ1-1, the complete variable domain is NAGVMQNPRHLVRRRGQEARLRCSPMKGHSHVYWYRQLPEEGLKFMVYLQKENIIDESGMPKERFSAEFPKEGPSILRIQQVVRGDSAAYFCASSPGLSTEAFFGQGTRLTVV.

The chain has TRBV5-1 and TRBJ2-7, with 7 bases matching TRBD1. Losses at the gene ends were 5 bases for V and 7 bases for J; bases not matched to a gene: 21. Germline CDR1 is SGHRS and CDR2 is YFSETQ. The CDR3 sequence is 17 residues long. The CDR3 protein is CASSPSITGVPAREQYF. CDR3 in DNA: TGCGCCAGCAGTCCATCTATTACAGGGGTGCCCGCTCGGGAGCAGTACTTC.

The rearrangement links TRBV4-3 to TRBJ2-7; the match to TRBD1 covers 8 bases. Losses at the gene ends were 5 bases for V and 4 bases for J; bases not matched to a gene: 7. Per the germline V gene, CDR1 is LGHNA and CDR2 is YSLEER. This CDR3 region has 14 residues. For the CDR3, the DNA is TGCGCCAGCAGCTACCGGACAGGGCAATACGAGCAGTACTTC. It translates to CASSYRTGQYEQYF.

The chain's CDR3 is CASSGTITGGDGYTF. Written as DNA, the CDR3 is TGTGCCAGCAGCGGTACGATAACAGGGGGCGACGGCTACACCTTC. The V and J genes are TRBV9 and TRBJ1-2, with TRBD1 identical over 9 bases. J gave up 8 bases and V 3 bases, and 11 bases lay outside the gene matches. The CDR3 extends over 15 amino acids. Germline V gene data show CDR1 as SGDLS and CDR2 as YYNGEE.

The chain carries TRBV5-6 and TRBJ1-1; the match to TRBD1 covers 8 bases. V was clipped by 4 bases and J by 3 bases; unmatched bases: 14. CDR1 SGHDT and CDR2 YYEEEE come from the germline V gene. The CDR3 loop spans 17 amino acids. The CDR3 region is CASSPDRGGGKDTEAFF. The CDR3 region has the DNA TGTGCCAGCAGCCCAGACAGGGGAGGAGGTAAGGACACTGAAGCTTTCTTT.

The rearrangement uses TRBV14 and TRBJ2-1, with D perhaps TRBD2 (5 bases). The CDR3 covers 14 residues. In germline, CDR1 is SGHDN, CDR2 FVKESK. Trimming stripped 4 bases from V and 5 bases from J, with 12 bases between. The CDR3 sequence is CASSLSDFNNEQFF. CDR3 nucleotide sequence: TGTGCCAGCAGCCTTTCGGACTTTAACAATGAGCAGTTCTTC.

The CDR3 DNA is TGTGCCAGCAGCTCGTCCCGGGCCCAACAGGGGGCCAACTATGGCTACACCTTC. This translates into CASSSSRAQQGANYGYTF. This chain links TRBV7-9 with TRBJ1-2, with 9 bases identical to TRBD1. V lost 4 bases to trimming and J lost 2 bases; unmatched junction nucleotides: 14. Germline V CDR1 and CDR2: SEHNR, FQNEAQ (reference sequence). The CDR3 length is 18 residues.

CDR3 nucleotides: TGTGCCACCAGCAGAGATCTTAACGTGGCGGGGAATCAGCCCCAGCATTTT. This encodes CATSRDLNVAGNQPQHF. V gene TRBV15 combines with J gene TRBJ1-5; D is uncertain. This CDR3 is 17 amino acids long. Germline lookup yields CDR1 LNHNV and CDR2 YYDKDF (reference sequence). Trimming stripped 0 bases from V and 4 bases from J, with 16 bases between.

The chain links TRBV27 to TRBJ2-4; D gene unclear. The ends were cut back, 0 bases at V and 6 bases at J, with 12 bases in the middle. The V gene's germline CDR1 is MNHEY and CDR2 SMNVEV (reference sequence). The CDR3 extends over 15 amino acids. DNA of the CDR3: TGTGCCAGCAGTTTATCGAGTGGGCCCCCAAACATTCAGTACTTC. Translating gives CASSLSSGPPNIQYF.

The rearrangement links TRBV4-3 to TRBJ1-2; D unclear. Germline-derived CDR1 and CDR2 are LGHNA and YSLEER. This CDR3 spans 15 amino acids. The V end lost 0 bases, the J end lost 4 bases, and 12 bases lay between the germline ends. The chain's CDR3 is CASSQDMGVAYGYTF. The CDR3 DNA sequence: TGCGCCAGCAGCCAAGATATGGGAGTAGCCTATGGCTACACCTTC.

V is TRBV6-5 and J is TRBJ2-7; perhaps TRBD2 as D (7 bases). Germline V gives CDR1 MNHEY, CDR2 SVGAGI. This CDR3 has 15 residues. V lost 5 bases and J 5 bases, leaving 19 bases between the germline ends. This CDR3 is CASSMLGGGRNEQYF. The CDR3 DNA is TGTGCCAGCAGTATGTTAGGCGGGGGCAGGAACGAGCAGTACTTC.

The chain carries TRBV15 and TRBJ2-7; 7 nucleotides align to TRBD1. The CDR3 spans 14 residues. The J segment lost 2 bases and the V segment lost 0 bases, leaving 1 base of the junction unmatched. Germline CDR1 and CDR2: LNHNV and YYDKDF (reference sequence). This CDR3 is CATSRDRGTYEQYV. In DNA form, the CDR3 reads TGTGCCACCAGCAGAGACAGGGGGACCTACGAGCAGTACGTC.

The chain carries TRBV27 and TRBJ1-6, with 7 positions matching TRBD1. Trimming at V came to 5 bases and at J to 6 bases, leaving 10 bases not matched to a gene. The germline V gene has CDR1 MNHEY and CDR2 SMNVEV (reference sequence). The CDR3 length is 16 residues. The DNA of the CDR3 is TGTGCCAGCAGTCCCCGGGACAGCCCTTTTAATTCACCCCTCCACTTT. It specifies CASSPRDSPFNSPLHF.

The genes are TRBV5-6 and TRBJ1-1; D call uncertain. Germline CDR1 and CDR2: SGHDT and YYEEEE. The V gene lost 2 bases and the J gene lost 5 bases, with 19 bases spanning the gap. CDR3 size: 16 residues. CDR3 sequence reads: CASSFTPYATDTEAFF. The DNA of the CDR3 is TGTGCCAGCAGCTTTACCCCCTACGCAACAGATACTGAAGCTTTCTTT.

This chain joins TRBV4-1 and TRBJ2-3; 7 bases agree with TRBD2. CDR1 and CDR2 from the germline V gene are MGHRA and YSYEKL. The J segment lost 6 bases and the V segment lost 1 base, leaving 10 bases of the junction unmatched. This CDR3 region has 16 residues. This CDR3 reads CASSQGVAGVGDTQYF. The CDR3 coding sequence is TGCGCCAGCAGCCAAGGGGTCGCGGGGGTCGGGGATACGCAGTATTTT.

This rearrangement joins TRBV4-3 to TRBJ1-1; TRBD1 agrees at 9 bases. This CDR3 region has 14 residues. Germline CDR1 reads LGHNA; CDR2 reads YSLEER. J gave up 3 bases and V 9 bases, and 8 bases lay outside the gene matches. DNA for the CDR3: TGCGCCAGTACCCGGGACAGGGCGTACACTGAAGCTTTCTTT. It yields the protein CASTRDRAYTEAFF.

The rearrangement links TRBV29-1 to TRBJ2-3, with D tentatively TRBD1 (5 bases). Germline CDR1 and CDR2: SQVTM and ANQGSEA. Trimming pared 2 bases from V and 2 bases from J, leaving 11 bases between. The CDR3 is 14 amino acids. For the CDR3, the DNA is TGCAGCGTTGAACGGCAGGGCCACACAGATACGCAGTATTTT. It is translated as CSVERQGHTDTQYF.

V gene TRBV6-1 combines with J gene TRBJ2-1, with 7 nucleotides matching TRBD1. This CDR3 spans 12 amino acids. Looked up from germline, CDR1 is MNHNS and CDR2 is SASEGT. V shed 6 bases and J 10 bases; nucleotides not matched to a gene: 6. Here the CDR3 DNA reads TGTGCCAGCAGACCCGGGACAGCCGAGCAGTTCTTC. It encodes CASRPGTAEQFF.

The chain recombines TRBV7-8 with TRBJ2-3, with 10 positions matching TRBD2. The germline V gene has CDR1 SGHVS and CDR2 FQNEAQ. The length of the CDR3 is 15 residues. V dropped 6 bases and J dropped 2; count of bases not matched to a gene: 5. The CDR3 DNA follows: TGTGCCAGCAGGGCAGCGGGGGGGCCCACAGATACGCAGTATTTT. It translates to CASRAAGGPTDTQYF.